Listed below are T cell receptor beta chains from one sample, sequenced in a study of blood T cell repertoires in COVID-19. Repertoires were generated with immunoSEQ multiplex PCR, while TCRdb's copy carries only in-frame clones and drops some. The table includes more than 130,000 clones, just under 90% detected once. The sample consisted of peripheral blood. The receptors come from a woman in her thirties or forties with acute or convalescent COVID-19. Each CDR3 is given without its conserved first and last residue. The order of the fields is V gene, CDR3 protein.

>TRBV6-2/TRBV6-3
ASSRQGFEQF
>TRBV19
ASSVDRGTEAF
>TRBV7-9
ASSSRPGQFHEAF
>TRBV10-3
AISESNRQVYGYT
>TRBV7-2
ASSLRPGGSPNQPQH
>TRBV9
ASSVGGLDEKLF
>TRBV9
ASSAQAGKDYGYT
>TRBV24-1
ATPIKIIRAGQPQH
>TRBV7-8
ASSLVGTYNEQF
>TRBV5-1
ASSFDGGFRNEQF
>TRBV5-1
ASSLGVLRGRETQY
>TRBV7-2
ASSLYGGAQETQY
>TRBV27
ASSSRRGYDGYT
>TRBV2
ASSGDRVVSYGYT
>TRBV4-3
ASSPQGGANQPQH
>TRBV28
ASSTGERNYGYT
>TRBV12-2
ASRLAWGTGQDSGANVLT
>TRBV19
ASRQGLAGELF
>TRBV7-2
ASSLSFGLNRGGYT
>TRBV6-2/TRBV6-3
ASSSRSGTSGTDTQY
>TRBV5-1
ASSFRDRGRGTNEKLF
>TRBV3-1/TRBV3-2
ASSQDPGDGYT
>TRBV28
ASRWTGGTSGGYT
>TRBV7-8
ASSSGLTNEQF
>TRBV12-5
ASGLGTGAWGNTEAF
>TRBV7-2
ASSGGGQAYYEQY
>TRBV25-1
ASSPEYSNQPQH
>TRBV10-3
AIMRAGGYT
>TRBV18
ASSPRAADTQY
>TRBV2
ASHFADFQGYGYT
>TRBV7-2
ASNLGQSYEQY
>TRBV7-8
ASSRTSGRADTQY
>TRBV19
ASSKQGTEGGYT
>TRBV7-9
ASSLGRGIFNQPQH
>TRBV25-1
ASSSPTGIVYNEQF
>TRBV6-2/TRBV6-3
ASNPPELAGRTYEQY
>TRBV3-1/TRBV3-2
ASSQIQGDTQY